This entry describes one T cell receptor beta chain. The antigen remains unidentified. This CDR3 has 14 amino acids. CDR1 and CDR2 from the germline V gene are SNHLY and FYNNEI. V was cut by 8 bases and J by 3 bases, with 14 bases left in between. Sequencing used immunoSEQ multiplex PCR; TCRdb keeps in-frame clones, though not all of them. The table lists 65,000 to 80,000 clones, about 94% of them singletons. This sample was taken from a study of cytomegalovirus exposure and HLA in healthy donors. General study points: The study designated roughly 160 TCR beta chains cytomegalovirus-associated.

The chain is built from TRBV2 and TRBJ2-1; tentatively, D is TRBD1 (6 bases). Sample: PBMCs. The TCR comes from a woman aged 18-35 years in good health and CMV-seronegative. CDR3 residues: CASRRDNSYNEQFF. The CDR3 DNA sequence: TGTGCCAGCCGCCGGGACAACAGCTACAATGAGCAGTTCTTC. The whole variable domain, remainder taken from reference TRBV2 and TRBJ2-1, is EPEVTQTPSHQVTQMGQEVILRCVPISNHLYFYWYRQILGQKVEFLVSFYNNEISEKSEIFDDQFSVERPDGSNFTLKIRSTKLEDSAMYFCASRRDNSYNEQFFGPGTRLTVL.